This T cell receptor beta chain came from a study of identical twins. One entry per CDR3 protein results from TCRdb running MiXCR on the 5' RACE reads. The sample holds hundreds of thousands of distinct CDR3 sequences, roughly 18% seen once. The table lists this clonotype with a few counts. This same sample was also part of a study on T cells expressing NK-cell markers. That study reports: For a few donors, these clonotypes were likewise the leading ones in the CD3+CD56-NKG2C+ fraction.

The sample consisted of PBMCs. The sequence derives from a young woman in good health.

The CDR3 nucleotides read TGCAGTGCTAGAGTCCCTACAGCAAGACAAGAGACCCAGTACTTC. It yields the protein CSARVPTARQETQYF. This rearrangement joins TRBV20-1 to TRBJ2-5; no firm D call. Trimming took off 1 base at V and 2 bases at J, with 14 bases between the two ends. CDR3 size: 15 residues. CDR1 and CDR2 from the germline V gene are DFQATT and SNEGSKA (reference sequence).